This T cell receptor beta chain was identified during a study of CD8 T cells in Susac syndrome. After extraction with the RNeasy kit, 0.5 to 1 ug of the RNA was reverse transcribed using random hexamers. immunoSEQ multiplex PCR amplified TCR beta CDR3 across 54 Vbeta, 13 Jbeta. TCRdb called the immunoSEQ multiplex PCR reads again in MiXCR, with one record for every CDR3 protein. The data show some 260,000 distinct CDR3 sequences, just under 95% seen once. The CDR3 extends over 14 amino acids. CDR1 and CDR2 from the germline V gene are SNHLY and FYNNEI. Trimming pared 6 bases from V and 0 bases from J, leaving 10 bases between. High-throughput TCR beta sequencing covered peripheral CD8+ and CD4+ T cells. The patients serving as multiple sclerosis controls were treatment-naive. They had stable or active relapsing-remitting disease and fulfilled revised McDonald criteria. Negative isolation was used for CD8+ and CD4+ T cells and FACS enrichment for TEMRA cells.

V usage is TRBV2 and J usage is TRBJ2-3; D gene uncertain. The receptor comes from a human donor with multiple sclerosis. Sequenced sample: CD4+ T cells from PBMCs. This chain's CDR3 is CASRIHTSTDTQYF. Here the CDR3 DNA reads TGTGCCAGCAGGATACATACTAGCACAGATACGCAGTATTTT.